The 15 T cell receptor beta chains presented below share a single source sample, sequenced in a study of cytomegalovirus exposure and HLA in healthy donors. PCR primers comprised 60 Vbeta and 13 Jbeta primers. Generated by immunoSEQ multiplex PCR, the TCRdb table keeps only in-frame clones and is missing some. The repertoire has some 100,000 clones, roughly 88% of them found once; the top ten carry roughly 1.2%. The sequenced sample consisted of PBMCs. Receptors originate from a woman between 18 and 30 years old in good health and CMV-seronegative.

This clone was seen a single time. The DNA for the CDR3 is TGCGCCAGCAGCCGACGACCAAGCGGAGATACGCAGTATTTT. Translation gives CASSRRPSGDTQYF. This sequence joins TRBV5-1 and TRBJ2-3, with D possibly TRBD2 on 5 matching bases. Germline values: CDR1 SGHRS, CDR2 YFSETQ. The CDR3 loop spans 14 amino acids. The ends were cut back, 4 bases at V and 5 bases at J, with 14 bases in the middle.

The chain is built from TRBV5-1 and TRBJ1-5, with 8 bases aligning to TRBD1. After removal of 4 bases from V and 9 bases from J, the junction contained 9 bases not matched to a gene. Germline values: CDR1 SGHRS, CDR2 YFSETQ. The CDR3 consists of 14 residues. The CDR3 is CASSPDRAAGPQHF. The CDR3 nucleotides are TGCGCCAGCAGCCCGGACAGGGCTGCGGGGCCCCAGCATTTT.

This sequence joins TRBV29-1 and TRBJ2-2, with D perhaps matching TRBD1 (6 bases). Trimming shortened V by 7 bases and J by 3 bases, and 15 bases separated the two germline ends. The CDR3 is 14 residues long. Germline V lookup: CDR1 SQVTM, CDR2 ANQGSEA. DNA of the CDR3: TGCAGCGCCGGACAGAACCTGGACACCGGGGAGCTGTTTTTT. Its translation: CSAGQNLDTGELFF.

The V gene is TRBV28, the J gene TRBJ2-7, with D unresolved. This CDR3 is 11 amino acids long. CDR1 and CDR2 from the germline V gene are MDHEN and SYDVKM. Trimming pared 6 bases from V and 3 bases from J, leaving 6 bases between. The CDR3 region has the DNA TGTGCCAGCAGCCCGGGCTACGAGCAGTACTTC. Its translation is CASSPGYEQYF.

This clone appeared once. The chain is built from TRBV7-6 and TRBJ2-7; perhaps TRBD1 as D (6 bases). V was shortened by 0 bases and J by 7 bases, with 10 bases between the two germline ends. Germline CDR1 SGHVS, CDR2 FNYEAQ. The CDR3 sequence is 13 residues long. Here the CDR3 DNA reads TGTGCCAGCAGCTTAGCCCCCCAGGGGGAGCAGTACTTC. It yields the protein CASSLAPQGEQYF.

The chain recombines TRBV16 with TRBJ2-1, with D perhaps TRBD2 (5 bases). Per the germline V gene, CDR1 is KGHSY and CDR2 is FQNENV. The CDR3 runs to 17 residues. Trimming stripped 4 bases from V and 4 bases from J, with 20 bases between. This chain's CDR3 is CASSPIPQGGLYNEQFF. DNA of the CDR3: TGTGCCAGCAGCCCAATCCCGCAAGGTGGACTTTACAATGAGCAGTTCTTC.

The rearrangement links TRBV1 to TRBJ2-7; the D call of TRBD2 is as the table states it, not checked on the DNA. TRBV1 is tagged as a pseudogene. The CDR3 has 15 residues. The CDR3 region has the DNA TGCACCAGCAGCCACCACCGCGGGGGGAACTACGAGCAGTACTTC. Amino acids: CTSSHHRGGNYEQYF.

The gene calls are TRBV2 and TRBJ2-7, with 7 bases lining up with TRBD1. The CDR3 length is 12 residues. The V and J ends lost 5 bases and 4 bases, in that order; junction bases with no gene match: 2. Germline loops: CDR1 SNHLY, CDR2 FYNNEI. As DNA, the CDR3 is TGTGCCAGCAGTCAACAGGGGTACGAGCAGTACTTC. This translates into CASSQQGYEQYF.

CDR3 DNA sequence: TGCGCCAGCCGGCAGGGAACCCTCTCTGGGGCCAACGTCCTGACTTTC. Protein sequence: CASRQGTLSGANVLTF. The chain has TRBV4-3 and TRBJ2-6, with a tentative D call TRBD1 (5 bases). Trimming cost V 8 bases and J 0 bases, with 14 bases left between them. The germline gives CDR1 LGHNA, CDR2 YSLEER. The CDR3 length is 16 residues.

The CDR3 sequence is CAWSQGVGYTF. CDR3 DNA sequence: TGTGCCTGGAGTCAGGGGGTTGGCTACACCTTC. V is TRBV30 and J is TRBJ1-2; 7 nucleotides match TRBD1. Germline CDR1 GTSNPN, CDR2 SVGIG (reference sequence). J gave up 7 bases and V 2 bases, and 1 base lay outside the gene matches. The CDR3 spans 11 residues.

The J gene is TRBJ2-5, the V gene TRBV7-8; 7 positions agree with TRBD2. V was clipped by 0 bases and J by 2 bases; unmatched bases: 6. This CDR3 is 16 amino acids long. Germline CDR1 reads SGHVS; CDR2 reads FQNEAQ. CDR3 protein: CASSLALRGLQETQYF. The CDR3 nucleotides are TGTGCCAGCAGCTTAGCTCTCCGGGGACTACAAGAGACCCAGTACTTC.

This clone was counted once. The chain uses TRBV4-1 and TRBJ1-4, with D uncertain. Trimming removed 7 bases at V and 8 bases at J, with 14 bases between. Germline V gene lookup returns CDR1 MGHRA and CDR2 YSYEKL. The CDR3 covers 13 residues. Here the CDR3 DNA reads TGCGCCAGCATAAGTCCGAGTTGGGAAAAACTGTTTTTT. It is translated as CASISPSWEKLFF.

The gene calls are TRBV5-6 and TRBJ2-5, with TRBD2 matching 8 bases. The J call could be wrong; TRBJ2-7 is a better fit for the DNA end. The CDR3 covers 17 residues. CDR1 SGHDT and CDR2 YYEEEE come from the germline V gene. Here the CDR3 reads CASSIRRGSGGSYEQYF. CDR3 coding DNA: TGTGCCAGCAGCATCCGCCGGGGGAGCGGGGGATCCTACGAGCAGTACTTC.

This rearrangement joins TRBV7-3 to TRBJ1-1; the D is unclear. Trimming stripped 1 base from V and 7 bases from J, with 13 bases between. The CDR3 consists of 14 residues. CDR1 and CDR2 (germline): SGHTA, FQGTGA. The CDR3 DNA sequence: TGTGCCAGCAGCTTAAATAGCGCTGGGAGTGAAGCTTTCTTT. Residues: CASSLNSAGSEAFF.

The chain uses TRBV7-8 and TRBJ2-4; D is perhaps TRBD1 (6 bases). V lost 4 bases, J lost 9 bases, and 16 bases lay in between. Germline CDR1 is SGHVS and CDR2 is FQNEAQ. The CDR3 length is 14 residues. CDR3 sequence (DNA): TGTGCCAGCAGCTGGCGGATTGGGGGCGGCATTCAGTACTTC. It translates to CASSWRIGGGIQYF.